Described below is a single T cell receptor (beta chain) sequence and its context. Every PCR received spiked-in synthetic TCR analog templates. TCRdb's table, derived via immunoSEQ multiplex PCR, lists solely in-frame clones and lacks some. The sample consists of about 110,000 clones, 91% of them appearing once. Noted time point: peripheral blood 6 weeks after treatment start. Disease in patients was locally advanced or metastatic urothelial carcinoma. This entry belongs to a study of PD-L1 blockade in urothelial cancer. The overall study: Patients, treated from 2014 onward, received atezolizumab 1,200 mg intravenously every 3 weeks. Analyses were performed on blood at 3 weeks after treatment start (the second dose) and at 6 weeks.

Germline CDR1 and CDR2: SGHTA and FQGNSA. There are 14 residues in the CDR3. V was shortened by 4 bases and J by 0 bases, with 8 bases between the two germline ends. This sample comprised PBMCs, obtained around atezolizumab (anti-PD-L1) treatment. The V gene is TRBV7-2, the J gene TRBJ2-3, with D perhaps matching TRBD1 (6 bases). The source of this sequence is a man aged 55-75 years with urothelial cancer. CDR3 sequence (DNA): TGTGCCAGCAGCTACGGACAGAGCACAGATACGCAGTATTTT. Residues: CASSYGQSTDTQYF.